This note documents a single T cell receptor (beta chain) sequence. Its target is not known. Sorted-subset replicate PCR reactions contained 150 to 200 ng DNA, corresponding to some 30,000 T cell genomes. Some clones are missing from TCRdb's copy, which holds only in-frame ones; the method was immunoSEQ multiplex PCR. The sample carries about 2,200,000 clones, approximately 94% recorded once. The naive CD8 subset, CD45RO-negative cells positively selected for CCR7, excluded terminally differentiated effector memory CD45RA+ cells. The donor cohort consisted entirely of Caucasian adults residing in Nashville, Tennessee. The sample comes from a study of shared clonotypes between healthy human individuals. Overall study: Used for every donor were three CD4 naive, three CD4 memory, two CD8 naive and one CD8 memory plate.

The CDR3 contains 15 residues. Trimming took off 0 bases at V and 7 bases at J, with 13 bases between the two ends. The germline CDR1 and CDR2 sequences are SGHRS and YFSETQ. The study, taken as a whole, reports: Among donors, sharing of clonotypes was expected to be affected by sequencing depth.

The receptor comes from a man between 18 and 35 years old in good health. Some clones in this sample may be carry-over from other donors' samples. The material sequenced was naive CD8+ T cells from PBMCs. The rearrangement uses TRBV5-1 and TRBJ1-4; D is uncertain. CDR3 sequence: CASSLGPGRPEKLFF. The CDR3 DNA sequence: TGCGCCAGCAGCTTGGGGCCTGGCAGACCTGAAAAACTGTTTTTT.